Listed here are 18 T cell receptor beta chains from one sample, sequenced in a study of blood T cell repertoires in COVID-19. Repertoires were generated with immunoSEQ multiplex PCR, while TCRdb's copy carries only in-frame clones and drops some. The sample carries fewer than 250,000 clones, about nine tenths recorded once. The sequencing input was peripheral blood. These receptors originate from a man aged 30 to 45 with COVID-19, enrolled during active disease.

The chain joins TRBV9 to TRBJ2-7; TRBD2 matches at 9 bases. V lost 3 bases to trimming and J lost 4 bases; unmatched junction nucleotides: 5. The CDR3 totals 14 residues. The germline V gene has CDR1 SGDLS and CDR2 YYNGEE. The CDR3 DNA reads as TGTGCCAGCAGCGCCGCGGGGGGGCAATACGAGCAGTACTTC. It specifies CASSAAGGQYEQYF.

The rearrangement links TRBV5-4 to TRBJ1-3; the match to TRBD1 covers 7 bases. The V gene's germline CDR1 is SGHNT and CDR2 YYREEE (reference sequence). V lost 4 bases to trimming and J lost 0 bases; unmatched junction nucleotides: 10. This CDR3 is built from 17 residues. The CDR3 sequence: CASSVIRGDYSGNTIYF. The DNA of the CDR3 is TGTGCCAGCAGCGTAATCAGGGGGGATTACTCTGGAAACACCATATATTTT.

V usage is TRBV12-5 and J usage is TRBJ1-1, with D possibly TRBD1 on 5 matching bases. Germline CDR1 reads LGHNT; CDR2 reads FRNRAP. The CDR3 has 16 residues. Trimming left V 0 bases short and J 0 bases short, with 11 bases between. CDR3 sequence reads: CASGLVHRTMNTEAFF. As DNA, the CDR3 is TGTGCTAGTGGTTTGGTACATAGGACAATGAACACTGAAGCTTTCTTT.

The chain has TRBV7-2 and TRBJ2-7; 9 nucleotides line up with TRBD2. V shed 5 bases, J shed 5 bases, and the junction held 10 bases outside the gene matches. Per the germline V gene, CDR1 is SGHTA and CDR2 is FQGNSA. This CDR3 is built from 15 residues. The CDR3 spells CASSEASGDVDEQYF. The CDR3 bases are TGTGCCAGCAGCGAAGCTAGCGGGGATGTTGACGAGCAGTACTTC.

CDR3 in DNA: TGTGCCAGCAGTCTGAGGGACAGGACCTATGGCTACACCTTC. Amino acid sequence: CASSLRDRTYGYTF. The genes are TRBV27 and TRBJ1-2; the match to TRBD1 covers 8 bases. The V segment lost 5 bases and the J segment 4 bases; nucleotides outside the gene matches: 6. CDR3 length equals 14 residues. Germline CDR1 is MNHEY and CDR2 is SMNVEV (reference sequence).

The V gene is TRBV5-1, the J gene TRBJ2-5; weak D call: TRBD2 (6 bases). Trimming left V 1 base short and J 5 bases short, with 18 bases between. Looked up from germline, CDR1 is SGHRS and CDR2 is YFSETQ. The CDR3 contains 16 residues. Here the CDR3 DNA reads TGCGCCAGCAGCTTGTCCGGGAGCACGACGGGGGAGACCCAGTACTTC. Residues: CASSLSGSTTGETQYF.

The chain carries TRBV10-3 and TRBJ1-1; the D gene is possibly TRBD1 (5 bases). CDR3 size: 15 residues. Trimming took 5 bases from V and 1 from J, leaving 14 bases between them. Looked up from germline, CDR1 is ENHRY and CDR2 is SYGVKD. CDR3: CAISPREPSNTEAFF. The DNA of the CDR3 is TGTGCCATCAGTCCCAGGGAACCCTCGAACACTGAAGCTTTCTTT.

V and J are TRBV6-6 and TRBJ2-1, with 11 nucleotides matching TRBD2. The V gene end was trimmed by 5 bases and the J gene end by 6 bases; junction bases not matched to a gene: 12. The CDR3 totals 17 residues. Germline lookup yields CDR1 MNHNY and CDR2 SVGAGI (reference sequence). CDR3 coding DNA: TGTGCCAGCAGTCGACTTAGCGGGGGGGAAGGAACCAATGAGCAGTTCTTC. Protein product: CASSRLSGGEGTNEQFF.

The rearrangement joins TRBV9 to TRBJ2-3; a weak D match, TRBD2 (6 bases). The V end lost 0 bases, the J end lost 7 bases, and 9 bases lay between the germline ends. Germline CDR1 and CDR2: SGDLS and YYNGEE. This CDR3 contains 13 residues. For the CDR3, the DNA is TGTGCCAGCAGCGTAGGGGAGGTAAATACGCAGTATTTT. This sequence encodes CASSVGEVNTQYF.

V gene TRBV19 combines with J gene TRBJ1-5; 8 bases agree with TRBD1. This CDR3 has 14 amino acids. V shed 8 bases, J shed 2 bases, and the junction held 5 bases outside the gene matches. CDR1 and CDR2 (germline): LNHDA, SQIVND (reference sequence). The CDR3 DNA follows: TGTGCCAGTGCCCCAGGGGGCGGCAATCAGCCCCAGCATTTT. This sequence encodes CASAPGGGNQPQHF.

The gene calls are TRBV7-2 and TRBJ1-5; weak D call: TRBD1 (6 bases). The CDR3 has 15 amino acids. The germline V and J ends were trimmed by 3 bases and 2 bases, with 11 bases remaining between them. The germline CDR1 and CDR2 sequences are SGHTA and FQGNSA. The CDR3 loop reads CASSLWGGGNQPQHF. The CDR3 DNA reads TGTGCCAGCAGCTTGTGGGGGGGCGGCAATCAGCCCCAGCATTTT.

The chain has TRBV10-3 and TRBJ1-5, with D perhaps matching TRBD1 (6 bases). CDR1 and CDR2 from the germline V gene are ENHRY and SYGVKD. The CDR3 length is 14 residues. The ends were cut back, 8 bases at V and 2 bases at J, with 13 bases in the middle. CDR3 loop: CAIRGGDGNQPQHF. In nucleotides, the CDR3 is TGTGCCATCCGCGGGGGCGACGGCAATCAGCCCCAGCATTTT.

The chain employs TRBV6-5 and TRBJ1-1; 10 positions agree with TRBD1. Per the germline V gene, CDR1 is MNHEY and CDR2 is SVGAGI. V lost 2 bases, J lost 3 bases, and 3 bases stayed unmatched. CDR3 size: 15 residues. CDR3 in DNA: TGTGCCAGCAGTTACCTGGACAGGGGGTACACTGAAGCTTTCTTT. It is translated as CASSYLDRGYTEAFF.

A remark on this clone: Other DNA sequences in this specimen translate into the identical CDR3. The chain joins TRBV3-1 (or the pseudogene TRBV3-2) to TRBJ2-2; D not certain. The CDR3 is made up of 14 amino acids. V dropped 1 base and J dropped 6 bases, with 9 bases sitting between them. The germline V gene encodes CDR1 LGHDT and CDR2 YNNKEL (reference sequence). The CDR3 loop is CASSQVGGAGELFF. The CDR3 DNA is TGTGCCAGCAGCCAAGTAGGCGGAGCCGGGGAGCTGTTTTTT.

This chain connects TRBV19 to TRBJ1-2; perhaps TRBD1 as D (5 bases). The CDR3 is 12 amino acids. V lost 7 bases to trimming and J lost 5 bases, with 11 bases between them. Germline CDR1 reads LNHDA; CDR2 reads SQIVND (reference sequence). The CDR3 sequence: CASIAGNYGYTF. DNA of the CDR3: TGTGCCAGTATTGCAGGGAATTATGGCTACACCTTC.

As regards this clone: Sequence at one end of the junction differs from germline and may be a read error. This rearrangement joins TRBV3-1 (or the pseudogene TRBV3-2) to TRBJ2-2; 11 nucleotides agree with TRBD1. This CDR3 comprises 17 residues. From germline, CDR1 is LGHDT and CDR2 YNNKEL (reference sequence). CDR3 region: CASSQAVGTGGTGELFF. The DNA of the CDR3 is TGTGCCAGCAGTCAAGCCGTAGGGACAGGGGGCACCGGGGAGCTGTTTTTT.

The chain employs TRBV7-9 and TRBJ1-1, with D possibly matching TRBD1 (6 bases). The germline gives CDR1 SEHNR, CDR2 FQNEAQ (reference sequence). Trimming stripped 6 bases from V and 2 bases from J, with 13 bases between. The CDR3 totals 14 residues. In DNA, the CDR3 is TGTGCCAGCAGACTCAGGGGCCCTAACACTGAAGCTTTCTTT. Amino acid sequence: CASRLRGPNTEAFF. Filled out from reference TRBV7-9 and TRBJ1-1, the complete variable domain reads DTGVSQNPRHKITKRGQNVTFRCDPISEHNRLYWYRQTLGQGPEFLTYFQNEAQLEKSRLLSDRFSAERPKGSFSTLEIQRTEQGDSAMYLCASRLRGPNTEAFFGQGTRLTVV.

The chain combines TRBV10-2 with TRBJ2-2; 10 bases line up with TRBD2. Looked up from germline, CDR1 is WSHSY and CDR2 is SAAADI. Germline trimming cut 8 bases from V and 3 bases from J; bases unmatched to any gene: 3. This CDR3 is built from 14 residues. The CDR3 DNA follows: TGCGCCAGCGCCGGGACTAGCGACACCGGGGAGCTGTTTTTT. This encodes CASAGTSDTGELFF.